These 23 T cell receptor beta chains share one sample of origin, sequenced in a study of blood T cell repertoires in COVID-19. TCRdb's copy holds only in-frame clones and misses some; the assay was immunoSEQ multiplex PCR. The data hold roughly 230,000 clones, with approximately 80% observed a single time. Sequencing used peripheral blood. These receptors all stem from a man between 35 and 55 years old with acute or convalescent COVID-19.

This clone was detected only a few times. The CDR3 protein is CASSSIQELPSYEQYF. The DNA for the CDR3 is TGTGCCAGCAGCTCTATACAGGAGCTCCCTAGCTACGAGCAGTACTTC. The chain has TRBV7-9 and TRBJ2-7, with D tentatively TRBD1 (5 bases). This CDR3 region has 16 residues. Germline CDR1 is SEHNR and CDR2 is FQNEAQ (reference sequence). V lost 4 bases, J lost 3 bases, and 19 bases lay in between.

V gene TRBV20-1 combines with J gene TRBJ2-3; D unclear. CDR1 is DFQATT and CDR2 is SNEGSKA in the germline V gene (reference sequence). V was clipped by 5 bases and J by 14 bases, with 17 bases between them. There are 11 residues in the CDR3. The DNA for the CDR3 is TGCAGTGCTGCTTCTGGGCCAAAGGCGTATTTT. As protein: CSAASGPKAYF.

This clone occurred once. This rearrangement joins TRBV7-2 to TRBJ1-1; D remains unclear. CDR1 SGHTA and CDR2 FQGNSA come from the germline V gene. V was trimmed by 0 bases and J by 6 bases, leaving 8 bases between them. The CDR3 runs to 13 residues. The CDR3 loop is CASSLARESEAFF. CDR3 nucleotides: TGTGCCAGCAGCTTAGCGAGGGAATCTGAAGCTTTCTTT.

This clone was seen many times. V is TRBV28 and J is TRBJ2-7, with 7 bases matching TRBD2. Trimming at V came to 7 bases and at J to 4 bases, leaving 10 bases not matched to a gene. CDR1 is MDHEN, CDR2 SYDVKM, per germline. This CDR3 is built from 14 residues. The CDR3 reads CASIPAGSVYEQYF. CDR3 DNA sequence: TGTGCCAGCATCCCAGCGGGATCGGTGTACGAGCAGTACTTC.

V and J are TRBV5-4 and TRBJ2-7, with 8 bases identical to TRBD1. The CDR3 length is 12 residues. CDR1 and CDR2 (germline): SGHNT, YYREEE (reference sequence). The V and J ends lost 4 bases and 7 bases, in that order; junction bases with no gene match: 4. This CDR3 reads CASSSRGQEQYF. The DNA for the CDR3 is TGTGCCAGCAGCAGCAGGGGGCAAGAGCAGTACTTC.

The table lists this clone with a few counts. The rearrangement uses TRBV30 and TRBJ2-3, with TRBD2 matching over 9 bases. Losses at the gene ends were 2 bases for V and 2 bases for J; bases not matched to a gene: 2. Germline CDR1 GTSNPN, CDR2 SVGIG (reference sequence). The CDR3 runs 14 residues. CDR3 sequence reads: CAWSSSGNTDTQYF. The CDR3 region has the DNA TGTGCCTGGAGTTCTAGCGGGAACACAGATACGCAGTATTTT.

The chain uses TRBV7-3 and TRBJ1-2, with 7 positions matching TRBD1. This CDR3 region has 13 residues. Germline CDR1 reads SGHTA; CDR2 reads FQGTGA. The trim removed 5 bases at V and 3 bases at J, leaving 3 bases unmatched. Written as DNA, the CDR3 is TGTGCCAGCAGCCCCGACAGGGACTATGGCTACACCTTC. Its translation: CASSPDRDYGYTF.

V usage is TRBV6-4 and J usage is TRBJ2-7, with D maybe TRBD2 (6 bases). The CDR3 is made up of 13 amino acids. V was pared by 4 bases and J by 6 bases, with 13 bases between. Germline CDR1 and CDR2: MRHNA and SNTAGT. CDR3 in DNA: TGTGCCAGCAGTGCGACTAGAGTGGGCGAGCAGTACTTC. This gives the protein CASSATRVGEQYF.

Concerning this clone: The junction departs from germline at one end; a sequencing error may be responsible. This chain uses TRBV7-8 with TRBJ1-3; tentatively, D is TRBD1 (5 bases). The CDR3 length is 15 residues. Germline V CDR1 and CDR2: SGHVS, FQNEAQ. The DNA for the CDR3 is TGTGCCAGCAGCTCCGGACATCTCTCTGAAAACACCATATATTTT. It encodes CASSSGHLSENTIYF.

DNA for the CDR3: TGTGCCAGCAGCAATTCAGGGAATTCACCCCTCCACTTT. This gives the protein CASSNSGNSPLHF. The chain is built from TRBV11-3 and TRBJ1-6; weak D call: TRBD1 (5 bases). This CDR3 region has 13 residues. The V gene's germline CDR1 is SGHNT and CDR2 YENEEA. Trimming removed 5 bases from V and 7 bases from J, with 9 bases in between.

The rearrangement links TRBV7-3 to TRBJ1-2; 7 positions agree with TRBD1. The CDR3 extends over 12 amino acids. Per germline, CDR1 SGHTA and CDR2 FQGTGA. V was clipped by 4 bases and J by 6 bases; unmatched bases: 2. CDR3 bases: TGTGCCAGCAGCTCACAGGGGCATGGCTACACCTTC. Encoded protein: CASSSQGHGYTF.

V is TRBV28 and J is TRBJ2-3, with 16 bases aligning to TRBD2. J lost 11 bases, V lost 2 bases, and 10 bases had no gene match. Germline CDR1 is MDHEN and CDR2 is SYDVKM. This CDR3 has 17 residues. CDR3 nucleotide sequence: TGTGCCAGCAGTTTAAGCGGGACTAGCGGGAGGGCCAGTGAGCAGTATTTT. As protein: CASSLSGTSGRASEQYF.

The gene calls are TRBV25-1 and TRBJ1-4; 9 positions agree with TRBD1. V dropped 5 bases and J dropped 8; count of bases not matched to a gene: 12. There are 16 residues in the CDR3. CDR1 is MGHDK, CDR2 SYGVNS, per germline. This CDR3 is CASSSRGGQGSEKLFF. The CDR3 region has the DNA TGTGCCAGCAGTTCCCGCGGGGGACAGGGAAGCGAAAAACTGTTTTTT.

The rearrangement links TRBV6-5 to TRBJ1-2; the D gene is possibly TRBD1 (6 bases). Germline assignment: CDR1 MNHEY and CDR2 SVGAGI. V lost 4 bases, J lost 2 bases, and 8 bases lay in between. The CDR3 loop spans 13 amino acids. The CDR3 region has the DNA TGTGCCAGCAGTTCCGGGACAAACTATGGCTACACCTTC. This sequence encodes CASSSGTNYGYTF.

This chain joins TRBV19 and TRBJ1-1; TRBD1 matches 8 bases. The CDR3 runs to 15 residues. J gave up 3 bases and V 5 bases, and 8 bases lay outside the gene matches. CDR1 is LNHDA and CDR2 is SQIVND in the germline V gene (reference sequence). The CDR3 loop reads CASSVDRDGDTEAFF. DNA for the CDR3: TGTGCCAGTAGTGTGGACAGGGATGGGGACACTGAAGCTTTCTTT.

The DNA for the CDR3 is TGTGCCAGCAGTCTCCAGGGTGTGAGGATCTACGAGCAGTACTTC. Translation gives CASSLQGVRIYEQYF. This chain connects TRBV5-4 to TRBJ2-7; D is possibly TRBD1 (5 bases). Germline V CDR1 and CDR2: SGHNT, YYREEE (reference sequence). V was cut by 5 bases and J by 3 bases, with 18 bases left in between. The CDR3 sequence is 15 residues long.

CDR3 coding DNA: TGTGCCAGCAGCCCTCGGACTAGCGGGAGGAATGACAATGAGCAGTTCTTC. This sequence encodes CASSPRTSGRNDNEQFF. V is TRBV11-3 and J is TRBJ2-1, with 14 bases that match TRBD2. Germline V lookup: CDR1 SGHNT, CDR2 YENEEA. V was clipped by 5 bases and J by 5 bases; unmatched bases: 8. This CDR3 is built from 17 residues. Supplemented by reference TRBV11-3 and TRBJ2-1, the full variable domain reads EAGVVQSPRYKIIEKKQPVAFWCNPISGHNTLYWYLQNLGQGPELLIRYENEEAVDDSQLPKDRFSAERLKGVDSTLKIQPAELGDSAVYLCASSPRTSGRNDNEQFFGPGTRLTVL.

The V call is TRBV6-6, the J call TRBJ1-3; a weak D match, TRBD1 (5 bases). The CDR3 loop spans 16 amino acids. Germline V gene lookup returns CDR1 MNHNY and CDR2 SVGAGI (reference sequence). The V end was cut by 0 bases, the J end by 0 bases, with 9 bases between. CDR3 region: CASSYSIGGSGNTIYF. CDR3 sequence (DNA): TGTGCCAGCAGTTACTCGATCGGGGGCTCTGGAAACACCATATATTTT.

This clone occurred a few times. The chain couples TRBV11-2 to TRBJ2-7; D gene unclear. The CDR3 length is 14 residues. Germline CDR1 is SGHAT and CDR2 is FQNNGV. Deletions cut 0 bases from V and 6 bases from J, with 12 bases between. CDR3 in amino acids: CASSLDMVRAEQYF. The CDR3 DNA reads TGTGCCAGCAGCTTAGACATGGTTCGCGCCGAGCAGTACTTC.

V is TRBV4-1 and J is TRBJ1-5; D unclear. Trimming cost V 1 base and J 3 bases, with 10 bases left between them. The V gene's germline CDR1 is MGHRA and CDR2 YSYEKL. This CDR3 comprises 15 residues. The CDR3 protein is CASSQGEHNNQPQHF. As DNA, the CDR3 is TGCGCCAGCAGCCAAGGGGAGCATAACAATCAGCCCCAGCATTTT.

This clone is a singleton in its sample. The chain employs TRBV7-2 and TRBJ1-2; 11 bases align to TRBD1. This CDR3 region has 17 residues. J gave up 6 bases and V 0 bases, and 9 bases lay outside the gene matches. Germline V gene sequence: CDR1 SGHTA, CDR2 FQGNSA. The CDR3 DNA sequence: TGTGCCAGCAGCTTAGCAAATCGGGACAGGGGGAGGAATGGCTACACCTTC. It codes for CASSLANRDRGRNGYTF.

The chain's CDR3 is CATWGQGGNEQYF. The CDR3 nucleotides are TGTGCCACCTGGGGACAGGGTGGGAACGAGCAGTACTTC. The chain has TRBV6-5 and TRBJ2-7; 9 nucleotides align to TRBD1. CDR1 and CDR2 (germline): MNHEY, SVGAGI. The CDR3 totals 13 residues. Trimming at V came to 10 bases and at J to 5 bases, leaving 9 bases not matched to a gene.

This clone has only a few counts. CDR3 loop: CACPAGVAHTGELFF. As DNA, the CDR3 is TGTGCCTGCCCGGCGGGGGTGGCGCACACCGGGGAGCTGTTTTTT. The gene calls are TRBV30 and TRBJ2-2; TRBD2 matches at 7 bases. CDR1 is GTSNPN, CDR2 SVGIG, per germline (reference sequence). The CDR3 runs to 15 residues. V dropped 6 bases and J dropped 3; count of bases not matched to a gene: 10.